The entry that follows covers one TCR beta chain sequence. These data come from a study of blood T cell repertoires in COVID-19. About the study: Sites in the United States, Italy and Spain provided acute and convalescent COVID-19 samples. Sources were T cells, B-cell-depleted T cells, or PBMCs; the material itself was cDNA or gDNA.

In the original workflow: Amplification from reference gene primers served as the basis for estimated nucleated cell counts. Assay: immunoSEQ multiplex PCR; the TCRdb copy retains only in-frame clones and omits some. The V and J calls and the clone size are those of that table, but D and trimming were determined from the DNA. Of 92,000 or so clones detected, around 88% appear once; the ten largest clones hold under 0.6%. The germline V and J ends were trimmed by 0 bases and 8 bases, with 8 bases remaining between them. This CDR3 has 14 residues. CDR1 is SGHTA, CDR2 FQGNSA, per germline. The sequenced material came from peripheral blood. The TCR comes from a man between 60 and 70 years old with acute or convalescent COVID-19. The chain uses TRBV7-2 and TRBJ1-6, with D tentatively TRBD1 (6 bases). The CDR3 DNA reads as TGTGCCAGCAGCTTAGCAGGGGGATATTCACCCCTCCACTTT. It codes for CASSLAGGYSPLHF.